This T cell receptor (beta chain) came from a study of Graves' ophthalmopathy and Graves' hyperthyroidism. This clonotype was recorded at least ten times. Its matching antigen is unknown. General study points: Researchers report that a 13-signature model separated ophthalmopathy from stable hyperthyroidism, posting roughly 90% sensitivity and roughly 81% specificity. With a specificity of about 73% and a sensitivity of over 65%, the model predicted ophthalmopathy progression.

Germline lookup yields CDR1 SQVTM and CDR2 ANQGSEA. Trimming took 6 bases from V and 0 from J, leaving 14 bases between them. The CDR3 runs 14 residues. RNA served as the template for amplifying TCR beta CDR3 regions. RT-PCR was first run with HTBI primers, then multiplex PCR in a second round. TCRdb reprocessed the multiplex PCR reads via MiXCR and lists one record per CDR3 protein. The table records roughly 1.1 million distinct CDR3 sequences, about 38% of them present only once. Symptoms, serum thyroxine and TRAb, thyroid ultrasound, and orbital computed tomography formed the diagnostic basis. V gene TRBV29-1 combines with J gene TRBJ1-2, with D possibly being TRBD1 (5 bases). This TCR was sampled from an adult man with Graves' hyperthyroidism. Source material: peripheral blood or thyroid tissue (not recorded which). The DNA for the CDR3 is TGCAGCGTGCTGGCACAGGAGCCTAACTATGGCTACACCTTC. Protein: CSVLAQEPNYGYTF.